The present T cell receptor beta chain was sequenced within a study of identical twins (dated by TCRdb to about 2016). Turning to the overall study: The study deep-sequenced TCR alpha and beta repertoires from monozygotic twins, unrelated adults of various ages and cord blood to test whether fetal clonotypes persist. Replicate twin experiments were performed at different times using different library preparation protocols to rule out contamination.

Comments on this clonotype: What antigen it recognizes has not been identified. Base qualities are not recorded, but no much larger clone differs from it by a single base.

Broad study findings and their caveats: Abundant cord blood beta clonotypes carried fewer insertions; young adult naive repertoires showed a weaker similar trend, while memory repertoires showed none. Compared with coincidental sharing between unrelated individuals, out-of-frame TCR alpha sequences shared between twins showed an excess of sequences with low generation probability. The excess sharing between twins in beta out-of-frame sequences was weaker because fewer shared sequences reduced the signal-to-noise ratio. In monozygotic twins, recombination models systematically underestimated out-of-frame TCR alpha sharing, but the models matched the sharing seen between unrelated individuals. Zero-insertion analyses could be partly confounded by invariant T cells such as MAIT and iNKT, although diverse VJ usage argued against such confounding for most clonotypes. Conclusions relied on cross-sectional statistical analysis, since the same donors could not be followed over many years.

The library was produced with 5' RACE. Sequencing used an Illumina HiSeq 2000. Template switching introduced a universal primer binding site; the final cDNA contained a unique molecular identifier, enabling accurate counting of TCR cDNA molecules. Specific primers in the conserved constant-segment region were used to synthesize first-strand cDNA for the TCR alpha and beta chains. To control for contamination, every cDNA library was double barcoded, receiving both a SMART-Mk sample barcode and Illumina barcodes. TruSeq adapter sequences along with Illumina sample barcodes were introduced in two successive PCR steps. The Illumina HiSeq platform was used with custom primers to sequence TCR alpha and beta cDNA libraries. As for how the authors treated the data: MiGEC processed the raw reads to extract unique molecular identifiers, while MiXCR was used to determine the CDR3 positions. Recombination models were inferred per individual with the repgenHMM and IGoR tools using an EM algorithm. The tcR package in R was used for shared clonotype analysis, with sharing normalized by the product of cloneset sizes. To study raw recombination without the effects of thymic and clonal selection, out-of-frame nonproductive sequences were analyzed. TCRdb reprocessing: public reads trimmed at Q25 with fastp, clones called with MiXCR, in-frame beta chains kept. Each entry is one CDR3 protein sequence, shown with its most common DNA and genes. The V and J calls here are based on TCRdb, not the publication. The sample data list hundreds of thousands of distinct CDR3 sequences, and roughly an eighth of these were observed just once. Roughly 1.5% of the sample rests with the top ten.

CDR1 and CDR2 are drawn from the germline V gene: SGHAT, FQNNGV. Ends trimmed: V by 2 bases, J by 2 bases; bases unmatched to a gene: 14. The CDR3 contains 20 residues, cysteine and phenylalanine counted. CDR3 DNA is the only sequence kept; it has 60 bases, read in frame from the first base. Only healthy Caucasian donors were included. The twin cohort comprised three pairs of female monozygotic twins, all aged roughly 18 to 30 years. RNA for TCR libraries was isolated from peripheral blood mononuclear cells. This sample also appeared in a second study, on yellow fever vaccine responses in identical twins. Drawing on the second study: According to the authors, the vaccine-induced T cell response in identical twins seemed to be partly convergent and partly specific to each individual. Focusing on identical twins, the study followed the T cell clones that responded to the vaccine, and did so with precision.

The TCR originated in a woman aged 18-29 years in good health. Recombination linked TRBV11-2 to TRBJ2-7; 14 nucleotides in the junction match TRBD2. The sequenced material came from PBMCs. The bases read TGTGCCAGCAGCTTAAGGCCCCCCGGGACTAGCGGGAGTCTCACCTACGAGCAGTACTTC. Translated, it reads CASSLRPPGTSGSLTYEQYF. Joined to the reference TRBV11-2 and TRBJ2-7 proteins, this CDR3 gives the full variable domain: EAGVAQSPRYKIIEKRQSVAFWCNPISGHATLYWYQQILGQGPKLLIQFQNNGVVDDSQLPKDRFSAERLKGVDSTLKIQPAKLEDSAVYLCASSLRPPGTSGSLTYEQYFGPGTRLTVT.